The 2 T cell receptor beta chains given below trace back to one sample, sequenced in a study of shared clonotypes between healthy human individuals. Assay used: immunoSEQ multiplex PCR; TCRdb lists only in-frame clones, some missing. This sample has hundreds of thousands of clones, with 70% to 80% found just once. The sequenced sample consisted of PBMCs. These receptors were obtained from a woman aged 40-49 years in good health. Some clones in this sample may be carry-over from other donors' samples.

The rearrangement links TRBV9 to TRBJ1-2, with no clear D. The V end was cut by 4 bases, the J end by 5 bases, with 12 bases between. The CDR3 is 13 amino acids. Germline V gene sequence: CDR1 SGDLS, CDR2 YYNGEE. In DNA, the CDR3 is TGTGCCAGCAGCCCCGGCGCAGATTATGGCTACACCTTC. This encodes CASSPGADYGYTF.

This clone was seen only once. This CDR3 is CASSLVTRGQPQHF. The CDR3 DNA reads TGTGCCAGCAGTTTAGTTACAAGGGGTCAGCCCCAGCATTTT. This rearrangement joins TRBV28 to TRBJ1-5; tentatively, D is TRBD1 (5 bases). V was shortened by 2 bases and J by 6 bases, with 11 bases between the two germline ends. Per germline, CDR1 MDHEN and CDR2 SYDVKM. The CDR3 has 14 amino acids.